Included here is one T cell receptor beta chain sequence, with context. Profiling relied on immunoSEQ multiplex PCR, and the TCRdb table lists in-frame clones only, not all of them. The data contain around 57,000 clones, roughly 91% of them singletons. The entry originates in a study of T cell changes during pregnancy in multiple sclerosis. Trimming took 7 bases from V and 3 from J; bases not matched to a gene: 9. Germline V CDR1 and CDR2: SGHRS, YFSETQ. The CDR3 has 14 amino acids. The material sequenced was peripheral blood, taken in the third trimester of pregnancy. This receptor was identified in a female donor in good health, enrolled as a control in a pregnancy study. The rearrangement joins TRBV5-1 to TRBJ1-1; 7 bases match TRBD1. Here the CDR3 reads CASSPVTGDTEAFF. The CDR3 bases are TGCGCCAGCTCGCCGGTTACAGGGGACACTGAAGCTTTCTTT.